Listed here are 20 T cell receptor beta chains from one sample, sequenced in a study of blood T cell repertoires in COVID-19. This table comes from immunoSEQ multiplex PCR, and its TCRdb copy is limited to in-frame clones, with some not included. Of a few hundred thousand clones in the sample, approximately 88% were seen once. The sample comprised PBMCs or T cells enriched from blood (not recorded which). The source of these receptors is a man between 25 and 39 years old who had recovered from COVID-19.

The gene calls are TRBV9 and TRBJ2-2; TRBD2 agrees at 13 bases. The CDR3 loop spans 18 amino acids. J lost 0 bases, V lost 3 bases, and 5 bases had no gene match. The V gene's germline CDR1 is SGDLS and CDR2 YYNGEE. CDR3 nucleotide sequence: TGTGCCAGCAGCGGACTAGCGGGGGGCCGCGCGAACACCGGGGAGCTGTTTTTT. It specifies CASSGLAGGRANTGELFF.

The rearrangement links TRBV5-1 to TRBJ1-5; 7 bases map to TRBD1. Germline CDR1 reads SGHRS; CDR2 reads YFSETQ. With V trimmed by 2 bases and J by 3 bases, 2 bases remained unmatched. The length of the CDR3 is 14 residues. Here the CDR3 reads CASSFGTDNQPQHF. CDR3 sequence (DNA): TGCGCCAGCAGCTTTGGGACAGACAATCAGCCCCAGCATTTT.

This chain uses TRBV28 with TRBJ2-1; 10 nucleotides match TRBD2. Germline assignment: CDR1 MDHEN and CDR2 SYDVKM. The CDR3 covers 12 residues. The ends lost 5 bases at V and 15 bases at J; junction bases unmatched: 7. The CDR3 sequence is CASSPSLAGWFF. The DNA of the CDR3 is TGTGCCAGCAGTCCCTCACTAGCGGGGTGGTTCTTC. The whole variable domain, remainder taken from reference TRBV28 and TRBJ2-1, is DVKVTQSSRYLVKRTGEKVFLECVQDMDHENMFWYRQDPGLGLRLIYFSYDVKMKEKGDIPEGYSVSREKKERFSLILESASTNQTSMYLCASSPSLAGWFFGPGTRLTVL.

V usage is TRBV4-1 and J usage is TRBJ1-2; no firm D call. This CDR3 spans 14 amino acids. CDR1 and CDR2 (germline): MGHRA, YSYEKL. The V end was cut by 0 bases, the J end by 5 bases, with 10 bases between. CDR3 protein: CASSQDSERYGYTF. CDR3 coding DNA: TGCGCCAGCAGCCAAGATTCGGAGAGGTATGGCTACACCTTC.

This clone has more than one count but fewer than ten. The sample holds other DNA sequences that translate to the same CDR3. J is TRBJ1-1 and V is TRBV28; TRBD1 is a possible D gene (6 bases). This CDR3 is 13 amino acids long. Germline-derived CDR1 and CDR2 are MDHEN and SYDVKM. V gave up 5 bases and J gave up 2 bases, with 9 bases separating them. The CDR3 coding sequence is TGTGCCAGCAGTCGGACAGTAAACACTGAAGCTTTCTTT. As protein: CASSRTVNTEAFF.

For the CDR3, the DNA is TGTGCCAGCAGCTCTGCCAGTCAGCCCCAGCATTTT. Protein product: CASSSASQPQHF. The genes are TRBV13 and TRBJ1-5; unclear D gene. The CDR3 contains 12 residues. Trimming cost V 4 bases and J 6 bases, with 7 bases left between them. Germline assignment: CDR1 PRHDT and CDR2 FYEKMQ (reference sequence).

This clone was detected ten times or more. This chain connects TRBV15 to TRBJ1-2; D remains unclear. V lost 1 base, J lost 5 bases, and 17 bases lay in between. The CDR3 runs 16 residues. Germline V gene sequence: CDR1 LNHNV, CDR2 YYDKDF (reference sequence). The CDR3 protein is CATSRGGGLGGYGYTF. The DNA for the CDR3 is TGTGCCACCAGCAGAGGGGGAGGCCTCGGAGGGTATGGCTACACCTTC.

The gene calls are TRBV7-2 and TRBJ1-2; 8 nucleotides align to TRBD1. The germline CDR1 and CDR2 sequences are SGHTA and FQGNSA. The CDR3 runs 16 residues. After removal of 2 bases from V and 1 base from J, the junction contained 6 bases not matched to a gene. CDR3: CASSLLRDRNNYGYTF. CDR3 sequence (DNA): TGTGCCAGCAGCTTATTAAGGGACAGGAATAACTATGGCTACACCTTC. Complete variable domain (other parts from reference TRBV7-2 and TRBJ1-2): GAGVSQSPSNKVTEKGKDVELRCDPISGHTALYWYRQSLGQGLEFLIYFQGNSAPDKSGLPSDRFSAERTGGSVSTLTIQRTQQEDSAVYLCASSLLRDRNNYGYTFGSGTRLTVV.

The chain has TRBV7-8 and TRBJ2-7; weak D call: TRBD2 (6 bases). V was pared by 5 bases and J by 3 bases, with 14 bases between. The CDR3 totals 14 residues. Per the germline V gene, CDR1 is SGHVS and CDR2 is FQNEAQ. The CDR3 coding sequence is TGTGCCAGCAGCCCCGGACTATTATTCTACGAGCAGTACTTC. This sequence encodes CASSPGLLFYEQYF.

This clone has a handful of counts. The rearrangement links TRBV27 to TRBJ1-1; TRBD1 aligns across 8 bases. J gave up 7 bases and V 11 bases, and 12 bases lay outside the gene matches. CDR1 MNHEY and CDR2 SMNVEV come from the germline V gene (reference sequence). The CDR3 contains 13 residues. CDR3 sequence (DNA): TGTGCCGCGTCGGACAGGGAGTGGAATGAAGCTTTCTTT. Residues: CAASDREWNEAFF.

This clone has more than one count but fewer than ten. This chain uses TRBV6-4 with TRBJ2-2; TRBD2 matches 14 bases. Per the germline V gene, CDR1 is MRHNA and CDR2 is SNTAGT. The CDR3 extends over 16 amino acids. V dropped 2 bases and J dropped 7; count of bases not matched to a gene: 3. CDR3 sequence (DNA): TGTGCCAGCAGTGACGGACTAGCGGGGGGCGTCGGGGAGCTGTTTTTT. Translating it yields CASSDGLAGGVGELFF.

The genes are TRBV7-8 and TRBJ1-2; 7 bases align to TRBD1. The CDR3 sequence is 16 residues long. V lost 4 bases and J lost 0; bases outside the gene matches: 8. Germline V lookup: CDR1 SGHVS, CDR2 FQNEAQ. The CDR3: CASSSPLGTANYGYTF. The CDR3 DNA reads as TGTGCCAGCAGCTCTCCACTGGGGACAGCTAACTATGGCTACACCTTC.

The CDR3 DNA reads TGTGCTAGTGGTCCCGGGTCCGGGCAAGAGACCCAGTACTTC. It yields the protein CASGPGSGQETQYF. J is TRBJ2-5 and V is TRBV12-5; the D is unclear. Trimming cost V 5 bases and J 2 bases, with 12 bases left between them. CDR3 length: 14 amino acids. CDR1 is LGHNT, CDR2 FRNRAP, per germline.

This clone was seen a single time. The V call is TRBV9, the J call TRBJ2-3; 10 nucleotides align to TRBD2. The CDR3 is 16 amino acids. Per germline, CDR1 SGDLS and CDR2 YYNGEE. V was pared by 4 bases and J by 0 bases, with 5 bases of the junction left unmatched. The CDR3 sequence: CASSPGLAVSTDTQYF. The CDR3 nucleotides are TGTGCCAGCAGCCCCGGACTAGCGGTTAGCACAGATACGCAGTATTTT.

The table lists this clone with a count of one. The chain couples TRBV30 to TRBJ2-3, with TRBD1 identical over 8 bases. The CDR3 is made up of 15 amino acids. The V gene's germline CDR1 is GTSNPN and CDR2 SVGIG (reference sequence). Losses at the gene ends were 0 bases for V and 1 base for J; bases not matched to a gene: 3. CDR3 in DNA: TGTGCCTGGAGTGTACAGGGACAGGGCACAGATACGCAGTATTTT. It specifies CAWSVQGQGTDTQYF.

This chain joins TRBV10-3 and TRBJ2-7, with 7 bases matching TRBD1. Germline-derived CDR1 and CDR2 are ENHRY and SYGVKD. The CDR3 has 13 amino acids. The V and J ends lost 6 bases and 2 bases, in that order; junction bases with no gene match: 4. Written as DNA, the CDR3 is TGTGCCATCAGCGAGACAGGGACCTACGAGCAGTACTTC. Residues: CAISETGTYEQYF.

This clone was detected once. This rearrangement joins TRBV27 to TRBJ2-7, with TRBD2 as a possible D gene (6 bases). V was pared by 5 bases and J by 7 bases, with 9 bases between. Germline CDR1 reads MNHEY; CDR2 reads SMNVEV (reference sequence). This CDR3 spans 11 amino acids. CDR3 nucleotides: TGTGCCAGCAGTCCCCGGGGGGAGCAGTACTTC. The encoded protein is CASSPRGEQYF.

The chain joins TRBV28 to TRBJ2-3; possible D gene TRBD2, 5 bases. There are 10 residues in the CDR3. Germline assignment: CDR1 MDHEN and CDR2 SYDVKM. CDR3 coding DNA: TGTGCTACTAGGTGGGATACGCAGTATTTT. Protein product: CATRWDTQYF.

Only one count was recorded for this clone. The J gene is TRBJ2-7, the V gene TRBV2; 10 bases map to TRBD1. The CDR3 is 14 residues long. Unmatched junction bases numbered 7, after V lost 5 bases and J lost 6 bases. The V gene's germline CDR1 is SNHLY and CDR2 FYNNEI. In DNA form, the CDR3 reads TGTGCCAGCAGTCCTAGGGGACAGGGGTCCGAGCAGTACTTC. Residues: CASSPRGQGSEQYF.

The chain links TRBV12-3 or TRBV12-4 to TRBJ1-2, with 7 bases aligning to TRBD1. CDR3 size: 12 residues. V shed 6 bases, J shed 4 bases, and the junction held 2 bases outside the gene matches. The CDR3 DNA follows: TGTGCCAGCAGGGACAGGAGCTATGGCTACACCTTC. This gives the protein CASRDRSYGYTF.